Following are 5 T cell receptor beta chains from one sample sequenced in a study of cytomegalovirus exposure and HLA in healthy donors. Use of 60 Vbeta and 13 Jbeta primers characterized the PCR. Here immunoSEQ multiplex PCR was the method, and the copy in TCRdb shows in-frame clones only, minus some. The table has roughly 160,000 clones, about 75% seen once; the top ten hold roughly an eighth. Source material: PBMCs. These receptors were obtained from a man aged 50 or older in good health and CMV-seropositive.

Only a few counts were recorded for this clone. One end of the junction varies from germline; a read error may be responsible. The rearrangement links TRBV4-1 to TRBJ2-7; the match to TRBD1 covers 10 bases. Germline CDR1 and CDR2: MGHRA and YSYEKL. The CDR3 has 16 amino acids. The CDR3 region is CASSPLSGTGVYEQYF. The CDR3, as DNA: TGTGCCAGCAGCCCCCTTTCCGGGACAGGGGTCTACGAGCAGTACTTC.

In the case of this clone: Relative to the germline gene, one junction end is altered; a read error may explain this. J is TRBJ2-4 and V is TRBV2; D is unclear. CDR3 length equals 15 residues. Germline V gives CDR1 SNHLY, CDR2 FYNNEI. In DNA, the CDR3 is TGTGCCAGCAGTGAAGCCGCCGTAGCCAAAAACACTCAGTACTTC. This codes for CASSEAAVAKNTQYF.

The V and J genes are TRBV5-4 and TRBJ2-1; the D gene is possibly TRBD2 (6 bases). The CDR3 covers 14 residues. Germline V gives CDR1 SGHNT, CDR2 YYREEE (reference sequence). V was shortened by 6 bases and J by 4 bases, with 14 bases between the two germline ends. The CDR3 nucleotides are TGTGCCAGCAACCCGGGACTGAAATACAATGAGCAGTTCTTC. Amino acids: CASNPGLKYNEQFF. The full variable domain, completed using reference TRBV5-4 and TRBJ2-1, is ETGVTQSPTHLIKTRGQQVTLRCSSQSGHNTVSWYQQALGQGPQFIFQYYREEENGRGNFPPRFSGLQFPNYSSELNVNALELDDSALYLCASNPGLKYNEQFFGPGTRLTVL.

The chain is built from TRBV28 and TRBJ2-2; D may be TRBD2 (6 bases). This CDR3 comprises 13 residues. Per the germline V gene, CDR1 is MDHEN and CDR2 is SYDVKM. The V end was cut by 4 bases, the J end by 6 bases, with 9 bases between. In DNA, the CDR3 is TGTGCCAGCAGTTGGAGGGGTGCCGGGGAGCTGTTTTTT. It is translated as CASSWRGAGELFF. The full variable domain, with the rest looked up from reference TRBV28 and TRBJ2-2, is DVKVTQSSRYLVKRTGEKVFLECVQDMDHENMFWYRQDPGLGLRLIYFSYDVKMKEKGDIPEGYSVSREKKERFSLILESASTNQTSMYLCASSWRGAGELFFGEGSRLTVL.

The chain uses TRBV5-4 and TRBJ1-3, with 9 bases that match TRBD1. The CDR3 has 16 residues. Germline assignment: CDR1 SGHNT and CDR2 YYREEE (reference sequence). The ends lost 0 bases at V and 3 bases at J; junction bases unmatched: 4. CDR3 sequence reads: CASSLEGQGFGNTIYF. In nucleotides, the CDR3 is TGTGCCAGCAGCTTGGAGGGACAGGGCTTTGGAAACACCATATATTTT. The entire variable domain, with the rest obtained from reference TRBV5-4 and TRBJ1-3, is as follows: ETGVTQSPTHLIKTRGQQVTLRCSSQSGHNTVSWYQQALGQGPQFIFQYYREEENGRGNFPPRFSGLQFPNYSSELNVNALELDDSALYLCASSLEGQGFGNTIYFGEGSWLTVV.